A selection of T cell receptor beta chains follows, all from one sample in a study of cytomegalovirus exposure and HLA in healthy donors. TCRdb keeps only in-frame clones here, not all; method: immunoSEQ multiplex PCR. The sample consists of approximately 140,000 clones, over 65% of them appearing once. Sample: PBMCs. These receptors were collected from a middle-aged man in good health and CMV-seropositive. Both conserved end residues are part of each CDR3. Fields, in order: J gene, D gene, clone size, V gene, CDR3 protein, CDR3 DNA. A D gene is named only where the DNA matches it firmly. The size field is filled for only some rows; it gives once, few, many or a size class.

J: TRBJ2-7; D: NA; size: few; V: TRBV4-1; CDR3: CASSQDFKRTYGQYF; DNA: TGCGCCAGCAGCCAAGATTTTAAGCGGACCTACGGGCAGTACTTC
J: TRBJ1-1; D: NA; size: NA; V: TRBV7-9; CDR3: CASSHRRRGEGTEAFF; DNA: TGTGCCAGCAGCCATAGGCGTCGGGGGGAGGGGACTGAAGCTTTCTTT
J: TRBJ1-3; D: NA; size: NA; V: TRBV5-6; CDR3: CASGGEASGNTIYF; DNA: TGTGCCAGCGGAGGAGAGGCCTCTGGAAACACCATATATTTT
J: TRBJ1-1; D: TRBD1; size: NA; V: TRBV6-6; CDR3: CASSQGAGTEAFF; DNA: TGTGCCAGCAGTCAGGGGGCAGGGACTGAAGCTTTCTTT
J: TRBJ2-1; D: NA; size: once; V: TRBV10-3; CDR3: CAISAGDQYYNEQFF; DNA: TGTGCCATCAGTGCGGGGGACCAATACTACAATGAGCAGTTCTTC
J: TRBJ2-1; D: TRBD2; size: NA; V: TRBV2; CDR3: CASIGLLAAYNEQFF; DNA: TGTGCCAGCATCGGACTCCTAGCGGCCTACAATGAGCAGTTCTTC
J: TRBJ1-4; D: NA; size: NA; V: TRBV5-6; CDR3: CASKTSGGHPANEKLFF; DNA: TGTGCCAGCAAAACCTCGGGGGGGCACCCGGCTAATGAAAAACTGTTTTTT
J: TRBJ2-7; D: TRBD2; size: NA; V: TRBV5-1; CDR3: CASSTSGGSSYEQYF; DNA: TGCGCCAGCAGCACGAGCGGGGGTAGCTCCTACGAGCAGTACTTC
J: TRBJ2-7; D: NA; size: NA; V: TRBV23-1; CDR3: CASSQTPYEQYF; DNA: TGCGCCAGCAGCCAGACTCCCTACGAGCAGTACTTC
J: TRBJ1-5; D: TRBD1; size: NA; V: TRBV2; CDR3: CASSGTGGVQPQHF; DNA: TGTGCCAGCAGTGGGACAGGGGGCGTGCAGCCCCAGCATTTT
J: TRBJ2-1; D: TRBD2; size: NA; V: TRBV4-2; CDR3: CASSQGLLLAGAANEQFF; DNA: TGTGCCAGCAGCCAAGGCTTGTTACTAGCGGGAGCGGCCAATGAGCAGTTCTTC
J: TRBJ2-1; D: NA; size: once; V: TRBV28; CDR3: CASRLKYNEQFF; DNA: TGTGCCAGCAGGCTAAAGTACAATGAGCAGTTCTTC
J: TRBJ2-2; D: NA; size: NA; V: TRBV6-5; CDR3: CASSYSGEGGTGELFF; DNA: TGTGCCAGCAGTTATTCGGGAGAGGGTGGCACCGGGGAGCTGTTTTTT
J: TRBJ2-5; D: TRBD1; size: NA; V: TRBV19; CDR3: CASSIGFFGQGQETQYF; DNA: TGTGCCAGTAGTATCGGATTCTTTGGACAGGGACAAGAGACCCAGTACTTC
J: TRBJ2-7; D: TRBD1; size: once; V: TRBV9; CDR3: CASSVARGLSYEQYF; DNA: TGTGCCAGCAGCGTAGCTAGGGGGCTTTCCTACGAGCAGTACTTC
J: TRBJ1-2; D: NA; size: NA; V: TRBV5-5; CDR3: CASSVTVPLGYTF; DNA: TGTGCCAGCAGCGTGACAGTCCCCTTGGGCTACACCTTC
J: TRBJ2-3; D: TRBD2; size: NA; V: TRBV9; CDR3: CASSANLAGGFTDTQYF; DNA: TGTGCCAGCAGCGCCAACCTAGCGGGAGGGTTCACAGATACGCAGTATTTT
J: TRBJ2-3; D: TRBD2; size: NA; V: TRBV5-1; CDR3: CASSLGSGRATDTQYF; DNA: TGCGCCAGCAGCTTGGGTAGCGGGAGGGCCACAGATACGCAGTATTTT
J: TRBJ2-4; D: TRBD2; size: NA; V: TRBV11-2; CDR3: CASSLGRAAKNIQYF; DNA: TGTGCCAGCAGCTTGGGGAGGGCGGCCAAAAACATTCAGTACTTC
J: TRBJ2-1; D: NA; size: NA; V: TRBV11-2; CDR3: CASSPPSYYNEQFF; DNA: TGTGCCAGCAGCCCCCCGAGTTACTACAATGAGCAGTTCTTC
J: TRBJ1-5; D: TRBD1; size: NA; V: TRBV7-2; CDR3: CASSSDRGQPQHF; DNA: TGTGCCAGCAGCTCGGACAGGGGGCAGCCCCAGCATTTT
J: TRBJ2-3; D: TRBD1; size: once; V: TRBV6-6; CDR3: CASSSRDRDTDTQYF; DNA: TGTGCCAGCAGTTCCCGGGACAGAGACACAGATACGCAGTATTTT
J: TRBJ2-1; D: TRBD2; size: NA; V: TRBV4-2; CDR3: CASSQDWLAGGEQFF; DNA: TGTGCCAGCAGCCAAGATTGGCTAGCGGGAGGGGAGCAGTTCTTC
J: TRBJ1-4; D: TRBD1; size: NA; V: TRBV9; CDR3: CASSVDPTGNEKLFF; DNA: TGTGCCAGCAGCGTAGACCCGACAGGGAATGAAAAACTGTTTTTT
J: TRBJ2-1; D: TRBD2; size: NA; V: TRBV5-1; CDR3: CASSFAGEAYNEQFF; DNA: TGCGCCAGCAGCTTCGCGGGGGAAGCGTACAATGAGCAGTTCTTC
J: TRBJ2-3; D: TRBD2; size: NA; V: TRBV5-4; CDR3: CASSLDLSGRSGTQYF; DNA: TGTGCCAGCAGCTTGGACCTGAGCGGGAGGAGTGGTACGCAGTATTTT
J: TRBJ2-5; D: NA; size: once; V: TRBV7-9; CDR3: CASSGESGRETQYF; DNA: TGTGCCAGCAGCGGAGAGAGCGGCCGGGAGACCCAGTACTTC
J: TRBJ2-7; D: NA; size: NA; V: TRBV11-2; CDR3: CASSPLSSASYEQYF; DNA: TGTGCCAGCAGCCCCTTATCTAGCGCATCCTACGAGCAGTACTTC
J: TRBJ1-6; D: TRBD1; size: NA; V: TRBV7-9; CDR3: CASSSDRGYNSPLHF; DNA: TGTGCCAGCAGCTCGGACAGGGGGTACAATTCACCCCTCCACTTT
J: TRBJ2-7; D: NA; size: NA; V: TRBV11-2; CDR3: CASSLTGLGSYEQYF; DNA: TGTGCCAGCAGCTTAACGGGACTGGGCAGCTACGAGCAGTACTTC
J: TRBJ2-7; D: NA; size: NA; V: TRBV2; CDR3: CASSGNEQYF; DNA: TGTGCCAGCAGCGGGAACGAGCAGTACTTC
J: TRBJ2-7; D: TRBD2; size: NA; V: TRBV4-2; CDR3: CASSQVSASGSPGGEQYF; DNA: TGTGCCAGCAGCCAAGTTTCGGCTAGCGGGAGCCCGGGGGGAGAGCAGTACTTC
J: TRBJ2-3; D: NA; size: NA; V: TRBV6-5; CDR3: CASSYQVGITDTQYF; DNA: TGTGCCAGCAGTTACCAGGTCGGGATAACAGATACGCAGTATTTT
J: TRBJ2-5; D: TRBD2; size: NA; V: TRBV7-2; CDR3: CASSFTGGPRETQYF; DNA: TGTGCCAGCAGCTTCACGGGAGGGCCGAGAGAGACCCAGTACTTC
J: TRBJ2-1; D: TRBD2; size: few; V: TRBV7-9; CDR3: CASSHLAGAYNEQFF; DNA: TGTGCCAGCAGCCACCTAGCGGGGGCATACAATGAGCAGTTCTTC
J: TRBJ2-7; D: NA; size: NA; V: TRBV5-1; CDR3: CASSTSGTPNHEQYF; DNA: TGCGCCAGCAGCACTTCCGGGACACCTAACCACGAGCAGTACTTC
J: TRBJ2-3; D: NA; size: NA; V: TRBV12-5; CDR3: CASAHPLASTDTQYF; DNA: TGTGCTAGTGCCCACCCCCTAGCGAGCACAGATACGCAGTATTTT
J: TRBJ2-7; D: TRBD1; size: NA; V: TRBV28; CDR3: CASSWDGTGTMDF; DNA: TGTGCCAGCAGTTGGGACGGGACAGGTACCATGGACTTC
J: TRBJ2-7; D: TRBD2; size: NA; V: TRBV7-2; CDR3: CASRQPGLAGVEQYF; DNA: TGTGCCAGCAGGCAACCGGGACTAGCGGGAGTTGAGCAGTACTTC
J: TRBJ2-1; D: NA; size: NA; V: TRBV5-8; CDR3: CASSFSVEQFF; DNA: TGTGCCAGCAGCTTTTCCGTTGAGCAGTTCTTC
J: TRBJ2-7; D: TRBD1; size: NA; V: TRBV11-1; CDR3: CASSPDRASAQYF; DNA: TGTGCCAGCAGCCCAGACAGGGCTTCTGCGCAGTACTTC
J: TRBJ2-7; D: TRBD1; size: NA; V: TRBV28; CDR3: CASRGQGAGEQYF; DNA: TGTGCCAGCCGGGGGCAGGGGGCGGGCGAGCAGTACTTC
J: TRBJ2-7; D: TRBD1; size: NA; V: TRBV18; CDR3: CASSRGQVVDEQYF; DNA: TGTGCCAGCTCACGCGGACAGGTAGTAGACGAGCAGTACTTC
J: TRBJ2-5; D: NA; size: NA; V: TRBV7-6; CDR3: CASSLPRGGEETQYF; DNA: TGTGCCAGCAGCTTACCCCGAGGGGGGGAAGAGACCCAGTACTTC
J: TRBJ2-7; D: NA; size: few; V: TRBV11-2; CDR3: CASSLSLLGHEQYF; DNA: TGTGCCAGCAGCTTATCCCTATTGGGCCACGAGCAGTACTTC
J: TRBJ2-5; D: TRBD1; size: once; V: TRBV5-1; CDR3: CASSLEGDRDETQYF; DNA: TGCGCCAGCAGCTTGGAGGGGGACAGGGATGAGACCCAGTACTTC
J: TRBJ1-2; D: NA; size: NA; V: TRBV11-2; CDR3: CASSPGRGFYYGYTF; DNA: TGTGCCAGCAGCCCGGGGAGGGGCTTCTACTATGGCTACACCTTC
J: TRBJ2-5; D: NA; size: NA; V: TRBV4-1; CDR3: CASSQERLGGETQYF; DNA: TGCGCCAGCAGCCAAGAACGACTAGGGGGCGAGACCCAGTACTTC
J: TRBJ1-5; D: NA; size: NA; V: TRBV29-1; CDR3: CSVAGAVNQPQHF; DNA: TGCAGCGTTGCGGGAGCGGTTAATCAGCCCCAGCATTTT
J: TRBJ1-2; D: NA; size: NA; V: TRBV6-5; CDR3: CASSYGSAVWGYTF; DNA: TGTGCCAGCAGTTACGGATCGGCGGTTTGGGGCTACACCTTC
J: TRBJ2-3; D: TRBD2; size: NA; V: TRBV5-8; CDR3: CASSSSGSGSNTQYF; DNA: TGTGCCAGCAGCTCTAGCGGGAGCGGTTCGAATACGCAGTATTTT
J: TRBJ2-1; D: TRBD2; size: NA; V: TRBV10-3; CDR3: CAISETLAGYEQFF; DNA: TGTGCCATCAGTGAAACGTTAGCGGGGTATGAGCAGTTCTTC
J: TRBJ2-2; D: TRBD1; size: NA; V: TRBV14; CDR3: CASSRGTEYTGELFF; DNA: TGTGCCAGCAGCCGAGGGACAGAATACACCGGGGAGCTGTTTTTT
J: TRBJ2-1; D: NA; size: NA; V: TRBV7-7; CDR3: CASSPSPSSYNEQFF; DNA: TGTGCCAGCAGCCCAAGCCCGAGCTCCTACAATGAGCAGTTCTTC
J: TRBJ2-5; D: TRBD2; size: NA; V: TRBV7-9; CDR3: CASSQGEGPQETQYF; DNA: TGTGCCAGCAGCCAAGGGGAGGGTCCCCAAGAGACCCAGTACTTC
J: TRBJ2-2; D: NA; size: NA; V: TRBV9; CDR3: CASSETSGYTGELFF; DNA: TGTGCCAGCAGCGAAACGTCCGGGTACACCGGGGAGCTGTTTTTT
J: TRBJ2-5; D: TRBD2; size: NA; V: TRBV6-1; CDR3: CASSRIAGGQETQYF; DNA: TGTGCCAGCAGCCGAATAGCGGGAGGGCAGGAGACCCAGTACTTC